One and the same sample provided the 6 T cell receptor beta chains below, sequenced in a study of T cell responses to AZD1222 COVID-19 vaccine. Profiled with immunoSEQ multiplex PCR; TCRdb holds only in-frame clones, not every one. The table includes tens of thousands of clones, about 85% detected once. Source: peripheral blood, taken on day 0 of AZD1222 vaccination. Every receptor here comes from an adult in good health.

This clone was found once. Here the CDR3 reads CASSLGLADIQYF. CDR3 in DNA: TGTGCCAGCAGCCTGGGACTAGCGGACATTCAGTACTTC. The rearrangement uses TRBV6-5 and TRBJ2-4; 11 bases align to TRBD2. Germline values: CDR1 MNHEY, CDR2 SVGAGI. CDR3 length equals 13 residues. The ends lost 6 bases at V and 8 bases at J; junction bases unmatched: 3.

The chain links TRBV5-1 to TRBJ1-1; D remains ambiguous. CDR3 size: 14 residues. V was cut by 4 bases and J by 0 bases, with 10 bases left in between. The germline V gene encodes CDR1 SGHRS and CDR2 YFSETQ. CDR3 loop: CASSPLGVNTEAFF. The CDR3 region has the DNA TGCGCCAGCAGCCCCCTCGGAGTGAACACTGAAGCTTTCTTT.

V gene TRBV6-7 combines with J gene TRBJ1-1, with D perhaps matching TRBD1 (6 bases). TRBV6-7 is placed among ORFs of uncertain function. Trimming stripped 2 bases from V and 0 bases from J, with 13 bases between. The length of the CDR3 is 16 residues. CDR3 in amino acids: CASSYSLTGMNTEAFF. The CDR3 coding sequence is TGTGCCAGCAGTTACAGCCTAACAGGGATGAACACTGAAGCTTTCTTT.

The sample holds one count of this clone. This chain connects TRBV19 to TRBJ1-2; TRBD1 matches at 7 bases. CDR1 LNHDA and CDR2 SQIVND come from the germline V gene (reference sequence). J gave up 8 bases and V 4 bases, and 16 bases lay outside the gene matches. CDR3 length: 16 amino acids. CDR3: CASSNLLVDRAGGYTF. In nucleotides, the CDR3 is TGTGCCAGTAGTAACCTTTTGGTCGACAGGGCGGGCGGCTACACCTTC.

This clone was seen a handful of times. CDR3: CASSPGLMETQYF. The CDR3 coding sequence is TGTGCCAGCAGTCCAGGGTTAATGGAGACCCAGTACTTC. The J gene is TRBJ2-5, the V gene TRBV11-3, with D perhaps matching TRBD1 (5 bases). Per germline, CDR1 SGHNT and CDR2 YENEEA. Trimming took off 6 bases at V and 5 bases at J, with 13 bases between the two ends. The CDR3 runs 13 residues.

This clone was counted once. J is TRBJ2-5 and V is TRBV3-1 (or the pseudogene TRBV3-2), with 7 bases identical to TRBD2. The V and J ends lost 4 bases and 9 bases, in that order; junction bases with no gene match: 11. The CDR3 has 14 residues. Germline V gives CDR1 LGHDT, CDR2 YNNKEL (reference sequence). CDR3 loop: CASSPRGNAGAQYF. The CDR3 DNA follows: TGTGCCAGCAGCCCCCGGGGAAACGCGGGGGCCCAGTACTTC.